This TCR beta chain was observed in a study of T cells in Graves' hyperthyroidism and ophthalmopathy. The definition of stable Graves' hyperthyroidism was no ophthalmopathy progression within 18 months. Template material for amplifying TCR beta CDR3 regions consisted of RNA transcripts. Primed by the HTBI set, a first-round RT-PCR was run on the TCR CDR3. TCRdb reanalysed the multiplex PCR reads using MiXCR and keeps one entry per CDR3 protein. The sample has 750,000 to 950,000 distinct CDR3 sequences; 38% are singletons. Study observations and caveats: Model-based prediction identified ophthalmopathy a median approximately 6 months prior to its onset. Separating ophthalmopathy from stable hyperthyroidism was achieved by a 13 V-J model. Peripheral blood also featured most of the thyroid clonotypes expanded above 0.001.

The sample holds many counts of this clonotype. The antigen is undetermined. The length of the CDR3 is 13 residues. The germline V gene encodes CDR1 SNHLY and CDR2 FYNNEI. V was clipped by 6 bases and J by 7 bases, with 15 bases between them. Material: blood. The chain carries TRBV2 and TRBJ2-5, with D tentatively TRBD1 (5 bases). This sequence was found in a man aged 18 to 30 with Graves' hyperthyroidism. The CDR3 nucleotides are TGTGCCAGCAGCGACCAAACCACAGGGACCCAGTACTTC. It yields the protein CASSDQTTGTQYF.